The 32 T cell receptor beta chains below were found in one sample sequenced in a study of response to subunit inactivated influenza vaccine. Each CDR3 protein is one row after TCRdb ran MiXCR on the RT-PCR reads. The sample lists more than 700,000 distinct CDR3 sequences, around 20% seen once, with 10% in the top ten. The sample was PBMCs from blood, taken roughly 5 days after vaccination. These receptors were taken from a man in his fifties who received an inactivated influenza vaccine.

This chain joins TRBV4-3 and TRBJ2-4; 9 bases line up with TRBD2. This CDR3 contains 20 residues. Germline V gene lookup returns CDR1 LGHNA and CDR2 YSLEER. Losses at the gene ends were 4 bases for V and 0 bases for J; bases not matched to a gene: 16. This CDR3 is CASSPTLRREGGGAKNIQYF. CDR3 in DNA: TGCGCCAGCAGCCCTACCCTAAGGCGGGAGGGCGGTGGAGCCAAAAACATTCAGTACTTC.

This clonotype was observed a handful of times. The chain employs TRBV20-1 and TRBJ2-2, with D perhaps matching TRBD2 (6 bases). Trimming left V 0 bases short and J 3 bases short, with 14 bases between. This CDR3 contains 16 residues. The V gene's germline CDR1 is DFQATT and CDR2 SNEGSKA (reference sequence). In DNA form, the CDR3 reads TGCAGTGCTAGAGACCCTGGAGGGCCCGACACCGGGGAGCTGTTTTTT. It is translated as CSARDPGGPDTGELFF.

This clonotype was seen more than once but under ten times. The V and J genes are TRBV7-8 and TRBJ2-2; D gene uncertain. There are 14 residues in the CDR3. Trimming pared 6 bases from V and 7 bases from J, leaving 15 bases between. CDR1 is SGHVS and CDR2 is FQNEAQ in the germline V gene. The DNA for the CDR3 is TGTGCCAGCAGGATTGCAGTGGGCGGCGGGGAGCTGTTTTTT. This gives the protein CASRIAVGGGELFF.

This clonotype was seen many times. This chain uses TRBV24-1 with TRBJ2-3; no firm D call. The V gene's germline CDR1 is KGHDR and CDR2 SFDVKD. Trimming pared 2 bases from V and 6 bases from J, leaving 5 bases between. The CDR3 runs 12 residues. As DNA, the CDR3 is TGTGCCACCAGTGATTCGTCCGATACGCAGTATTTT. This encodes CATSDSSDTQYF.

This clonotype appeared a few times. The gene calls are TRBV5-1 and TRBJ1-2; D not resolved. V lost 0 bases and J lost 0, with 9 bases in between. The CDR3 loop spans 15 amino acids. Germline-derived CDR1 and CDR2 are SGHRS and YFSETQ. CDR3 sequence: CASSLEAGTNYGYTF. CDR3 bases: TGCGCCAGCAGCTTGGAGGCCGGTACTAACTATGGCTACACCTTC.

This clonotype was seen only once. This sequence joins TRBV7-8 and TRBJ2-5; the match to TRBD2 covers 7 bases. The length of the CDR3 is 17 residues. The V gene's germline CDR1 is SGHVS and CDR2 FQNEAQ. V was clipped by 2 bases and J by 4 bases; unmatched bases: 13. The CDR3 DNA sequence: TGTGCCAGCAGCTTAAGAACACGCGGGAGTGTCGGAGAGACCCAGTACTTC. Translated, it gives CASSLRTRGSVGETQYF.

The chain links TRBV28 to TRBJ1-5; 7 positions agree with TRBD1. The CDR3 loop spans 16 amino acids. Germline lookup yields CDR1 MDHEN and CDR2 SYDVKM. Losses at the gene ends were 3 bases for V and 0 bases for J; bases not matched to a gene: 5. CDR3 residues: CASSLRQGSSNQPQHF. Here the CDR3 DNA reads TGTGCCAGCAGTTTGCGACAGGGCTCTAGCAATCAGCCCCAGCATTTT.

CDR3 nucleotides: TGTGCCATCAGTGACCCGGTCTTTCATGGGGCTGAGCAGTTCTTC. Protein sequence: CAISDPVFHGAEQFF. This chain links TRBV10-3 with TRBJ2-1, with D possibly TRBD1 on 5 matching bases. Between the trimmed V and J ends, which lost 3 bases and 9 bases, there was a span of 18 bases. Germline V CDR1 and CDR2: ENHRY, SYGVKD. The CDR3 consists of 15 residues.

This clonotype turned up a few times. CDR3 amino acids: CASSQDAGGGKTGELFF. Here the CDR3 DNA reads TGCGCCAGCAGCCAAGATGCGGGAGGGGGCAAAACCGGGGAGCTGTTTTTT. This rearrangement joins TRBV4-3 to TRBJ2-2; 9 bases are shared with TRBD2. The germline CDR1 and CDR2 sequences are LGHNA and YSLEER. This CDR3 spans 17 amino acids. The junction had 7 bases not matched to a gene; V was cut back by 0 bases and J by 5 bases.

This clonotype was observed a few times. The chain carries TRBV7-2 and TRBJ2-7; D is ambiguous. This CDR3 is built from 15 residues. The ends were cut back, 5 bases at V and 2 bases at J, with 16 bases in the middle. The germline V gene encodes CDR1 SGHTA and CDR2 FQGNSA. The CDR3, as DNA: TGTGCCAGCAGCCTCGGACCGAAACCCCCCTACGAGCAGTACTTC. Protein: CASSLGPKPPYEQYF. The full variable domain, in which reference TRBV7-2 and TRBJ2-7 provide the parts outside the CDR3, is GAGVSQSPSNKVTEKGKDVELRCDPISGHTALYWYRQSLGQGLEFLIYFQGNSAPDKSGLPSDRFSAERTGGSVSTLTIQRTQQEDSAVYLCASSLGPKPPYEQYFGPGTRLTVT.

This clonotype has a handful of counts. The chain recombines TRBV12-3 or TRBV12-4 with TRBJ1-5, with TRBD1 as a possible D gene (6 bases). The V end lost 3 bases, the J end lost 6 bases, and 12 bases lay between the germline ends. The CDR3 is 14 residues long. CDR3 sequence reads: CASSFSGVGQPQHF. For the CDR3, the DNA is TGTGCCAGCAGTTTTTCAGGGGTAGGTCAGCCCCAGCATTTT.

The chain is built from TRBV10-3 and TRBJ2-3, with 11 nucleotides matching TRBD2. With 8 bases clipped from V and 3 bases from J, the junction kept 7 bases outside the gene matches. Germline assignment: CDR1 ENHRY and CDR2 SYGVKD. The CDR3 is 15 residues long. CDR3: CAIGRLAGRTDTQYF. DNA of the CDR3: TGTGCCATCGGGAGACTAGCGGGGAGAACAGATACGCAGTATTTT.

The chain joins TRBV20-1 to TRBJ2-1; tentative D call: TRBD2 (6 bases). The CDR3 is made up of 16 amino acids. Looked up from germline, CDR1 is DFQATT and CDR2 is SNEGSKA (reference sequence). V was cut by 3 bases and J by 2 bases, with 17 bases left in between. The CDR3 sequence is CSASDFERAAYNEQFF. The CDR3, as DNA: TGCAGTGCTAGCGACTTCGAGCGGGCGGCCTACAATGAGCAGTTCTTC.

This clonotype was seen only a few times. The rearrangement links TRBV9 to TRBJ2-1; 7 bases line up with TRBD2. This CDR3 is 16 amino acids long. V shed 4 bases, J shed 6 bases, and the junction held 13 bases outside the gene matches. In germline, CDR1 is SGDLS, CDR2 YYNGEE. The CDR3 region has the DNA TGTGCCAGCAGCTCGAGCGGGACTGCCGGACCCAATGAGCAGTTCTTC. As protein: CASSSSGTAGPNEQFF.

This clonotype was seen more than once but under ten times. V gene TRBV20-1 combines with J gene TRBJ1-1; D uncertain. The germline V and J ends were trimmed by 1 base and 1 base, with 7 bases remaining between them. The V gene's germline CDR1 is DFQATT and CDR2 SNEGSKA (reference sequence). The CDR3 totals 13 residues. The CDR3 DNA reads TGCAGTGCTAGAGCCTGGGCGAACACTGAAGCTTTCTTT. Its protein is CSARAWANTEAFF.

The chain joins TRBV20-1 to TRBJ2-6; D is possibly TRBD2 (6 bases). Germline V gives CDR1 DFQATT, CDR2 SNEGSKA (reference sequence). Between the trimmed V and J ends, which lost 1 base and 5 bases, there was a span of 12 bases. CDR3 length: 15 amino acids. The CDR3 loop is CSARVGGIRANVLTF. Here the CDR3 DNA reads TGCAGTGCTAGAGTTGGAGGGATCAGGGCCAACGTCCTGACTTTC.

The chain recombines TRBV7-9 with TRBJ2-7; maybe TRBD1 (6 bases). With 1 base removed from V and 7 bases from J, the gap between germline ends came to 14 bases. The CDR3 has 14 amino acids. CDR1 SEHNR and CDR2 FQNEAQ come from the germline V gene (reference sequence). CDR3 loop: CASSLDRTVNEQYF. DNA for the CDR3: TGTGCCAGCAGCTTAGATAGGACAGTTAATGAGCAGTACTTC.

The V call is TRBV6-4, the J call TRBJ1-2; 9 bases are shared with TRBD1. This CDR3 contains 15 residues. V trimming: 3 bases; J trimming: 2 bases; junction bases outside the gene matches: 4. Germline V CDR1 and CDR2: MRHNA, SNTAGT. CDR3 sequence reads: CASSDPGTGNYGYTF. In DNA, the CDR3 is TGTGCCAGCAGTGATCCCGGGACAGGGAACTATGGCTACACCTTC.

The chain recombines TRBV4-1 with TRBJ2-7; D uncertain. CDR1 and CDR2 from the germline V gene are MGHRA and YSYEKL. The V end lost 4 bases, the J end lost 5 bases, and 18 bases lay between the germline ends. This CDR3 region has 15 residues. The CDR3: CASSPSPGHFDEQYF. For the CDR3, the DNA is TGCGCCAGCAGCCCATCCCCAGGTCACTTCGACGAGCAGTACTTC.

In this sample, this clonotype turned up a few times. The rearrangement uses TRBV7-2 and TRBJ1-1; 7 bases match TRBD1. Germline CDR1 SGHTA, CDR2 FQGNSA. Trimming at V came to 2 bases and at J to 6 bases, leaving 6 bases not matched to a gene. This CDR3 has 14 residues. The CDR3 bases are TGTGCCAGCAGCTTAAGAGGGGGCGAGGCTGAAGCTTTCTTT. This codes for CASSLRGGEAEAFF.

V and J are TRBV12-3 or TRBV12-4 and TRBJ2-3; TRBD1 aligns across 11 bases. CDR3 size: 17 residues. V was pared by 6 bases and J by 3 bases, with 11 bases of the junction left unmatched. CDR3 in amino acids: CASRRRMDRGLTDTQYF. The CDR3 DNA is TGTGCCAGCAGGAGGAGAATGGACAGGGGGCTAACAGATACGCAGTATTTT.

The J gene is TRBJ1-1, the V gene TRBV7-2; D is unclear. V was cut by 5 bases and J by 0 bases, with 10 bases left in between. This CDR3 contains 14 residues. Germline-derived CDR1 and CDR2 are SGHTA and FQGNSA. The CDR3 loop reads CASSVGRMNTEAFF. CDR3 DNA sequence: TGTGCCAGCAGCGTCGGACGGATGAACACTGAAGCTTTCTTT.

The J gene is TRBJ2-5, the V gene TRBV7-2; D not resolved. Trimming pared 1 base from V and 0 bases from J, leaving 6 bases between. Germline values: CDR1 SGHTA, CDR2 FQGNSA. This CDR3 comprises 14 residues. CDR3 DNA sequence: TGTGCCAGCAGCTTAGACGTCAACCAAGAGACCCAGTACTTC. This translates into CASSLDVNQETQYF.

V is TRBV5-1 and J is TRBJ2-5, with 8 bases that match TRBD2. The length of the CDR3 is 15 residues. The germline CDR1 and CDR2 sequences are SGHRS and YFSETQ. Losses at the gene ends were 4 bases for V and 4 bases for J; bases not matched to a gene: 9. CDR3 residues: CASSLPGLGGETQYF. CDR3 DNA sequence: TGCGCCAGCAGCCTTCCGGGACTAGGCGGAGAGACCCAGTACTTC.

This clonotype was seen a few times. CDR3 protein: CASQNGGLQETQYF. CDR3 coding DNA: TGCGCTTCACAAAACGGGGGCCTACAAGAGACCCAGTACTTC. The genes are TRBV5-1 and TRBJ2-5, with D perhaps being TRBD1 or TRBD2 (6 bases each). CDR3 size: 14 residues. Germline lookup yields CDR1 SGHRS and CDR2 YFSETQ.

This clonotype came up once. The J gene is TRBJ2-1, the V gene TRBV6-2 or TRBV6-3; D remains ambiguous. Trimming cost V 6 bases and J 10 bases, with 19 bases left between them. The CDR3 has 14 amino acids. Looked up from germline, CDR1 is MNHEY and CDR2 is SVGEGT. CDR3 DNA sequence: TGTGCCAGCAGACACCCCCTGGCCCAGTCCGAGCAGTTCTTC. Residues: CASRHPLAQSEQFF.

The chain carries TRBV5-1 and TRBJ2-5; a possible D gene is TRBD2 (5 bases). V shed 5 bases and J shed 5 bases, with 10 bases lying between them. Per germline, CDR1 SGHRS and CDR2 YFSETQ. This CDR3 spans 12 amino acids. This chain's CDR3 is CASRTGIETQYF. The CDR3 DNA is TGCGCCAGCAGGACGGGAATCGAGACCCAGTACTTC.

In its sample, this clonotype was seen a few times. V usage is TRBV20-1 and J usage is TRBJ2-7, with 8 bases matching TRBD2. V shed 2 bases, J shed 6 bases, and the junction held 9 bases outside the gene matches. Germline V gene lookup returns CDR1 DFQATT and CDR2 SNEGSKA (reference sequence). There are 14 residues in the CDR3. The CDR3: CSARKGSGGPEQYF. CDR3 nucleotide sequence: TGCAGTGCTAGAAAGGGGTCGGGAGGGCCCGAGCAGTACTTC.

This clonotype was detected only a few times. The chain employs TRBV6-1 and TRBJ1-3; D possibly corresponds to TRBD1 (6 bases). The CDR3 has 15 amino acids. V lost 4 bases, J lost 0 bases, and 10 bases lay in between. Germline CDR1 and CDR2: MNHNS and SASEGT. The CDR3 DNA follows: TGTGCCAGCAGTGCAGGACAGTTCTCTGGAAACACCATATATTTT. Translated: CASSAGQFSGNTIYF.

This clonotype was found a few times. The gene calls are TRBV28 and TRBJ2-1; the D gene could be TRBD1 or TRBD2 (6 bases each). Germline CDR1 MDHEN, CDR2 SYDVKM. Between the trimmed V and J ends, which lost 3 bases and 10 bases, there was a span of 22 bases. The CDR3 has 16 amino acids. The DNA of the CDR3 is TGTGCCAGCAGTTTTCTCTCCCGGGGGCCGTTCGTAGAGCAGTTCTTC. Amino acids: CASSFLSRGPFVEQFF.

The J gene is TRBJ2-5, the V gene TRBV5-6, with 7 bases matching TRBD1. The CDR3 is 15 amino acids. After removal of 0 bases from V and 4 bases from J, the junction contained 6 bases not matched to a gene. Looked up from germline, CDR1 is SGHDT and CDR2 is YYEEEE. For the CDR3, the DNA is TGTGCCAGCAGCTTGGTAGGGGGCGACCTAGAGACCCAGTACTTC. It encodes CASSLVGGDLETQYF.

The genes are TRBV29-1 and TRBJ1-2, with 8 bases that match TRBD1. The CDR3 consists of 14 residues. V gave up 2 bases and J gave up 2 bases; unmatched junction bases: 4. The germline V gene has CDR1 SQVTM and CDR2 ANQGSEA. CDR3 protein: CSVEPTGGNYGYTF. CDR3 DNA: TGCAGCGTTGAACCAACAGGGGGAAACTATGGCTACACCTTC.